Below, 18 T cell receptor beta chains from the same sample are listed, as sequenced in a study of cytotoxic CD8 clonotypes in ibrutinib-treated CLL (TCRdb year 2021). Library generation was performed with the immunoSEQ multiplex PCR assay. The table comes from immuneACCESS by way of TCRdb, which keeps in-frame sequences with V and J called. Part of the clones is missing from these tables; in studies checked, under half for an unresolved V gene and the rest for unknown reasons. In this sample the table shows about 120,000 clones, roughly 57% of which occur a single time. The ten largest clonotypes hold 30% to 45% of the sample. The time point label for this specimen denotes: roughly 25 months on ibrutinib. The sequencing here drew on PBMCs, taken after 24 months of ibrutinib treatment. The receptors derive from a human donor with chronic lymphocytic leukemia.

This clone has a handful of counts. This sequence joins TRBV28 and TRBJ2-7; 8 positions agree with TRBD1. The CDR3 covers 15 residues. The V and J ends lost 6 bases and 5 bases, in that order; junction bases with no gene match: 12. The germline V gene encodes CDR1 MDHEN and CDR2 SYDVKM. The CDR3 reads CASSKGGQGGNEQYF. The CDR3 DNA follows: TGTGCCAGCAGCAAGGGTGGACAGGGCGGAAACGAGCAGTACTTC.

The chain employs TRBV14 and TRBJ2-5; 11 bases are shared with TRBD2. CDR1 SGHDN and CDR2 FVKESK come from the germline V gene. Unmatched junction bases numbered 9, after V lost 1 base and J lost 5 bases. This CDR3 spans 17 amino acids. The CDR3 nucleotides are TGTGCCAGCAGCCAAGTCGGTAGCGGGGGGGTCTATGAGACCCAGTACTTC. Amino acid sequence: CASSQVGSGGVYETQYF.

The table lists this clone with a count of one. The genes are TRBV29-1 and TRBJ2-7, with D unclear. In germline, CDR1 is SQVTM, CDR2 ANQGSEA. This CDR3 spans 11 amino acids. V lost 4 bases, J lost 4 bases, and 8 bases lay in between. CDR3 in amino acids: CSVVVGYEQYF. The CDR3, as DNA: TGCAGCGTTGTGGTAGGGTACGAGCAGTACTTC.

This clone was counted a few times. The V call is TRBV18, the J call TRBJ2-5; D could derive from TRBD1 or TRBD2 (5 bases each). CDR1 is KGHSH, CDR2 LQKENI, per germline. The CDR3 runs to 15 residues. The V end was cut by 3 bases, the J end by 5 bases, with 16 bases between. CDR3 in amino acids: CASSPEGSRPETQYF. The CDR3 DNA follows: TGTGCCAGCTCACCTGAGGGGTCGAGGCCTGAGACCCAGTACTTC. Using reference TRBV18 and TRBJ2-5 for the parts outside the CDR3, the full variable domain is NAGVMQNPRHLVRRRGQEARLRCSPMKGHSHVYWYRQLPEEGLKFMVYLQKENIIDESGMPKERFSAEFPKEGPSILRIQQVVRGDSAAYFCASSPEGSRPETQYFGPGTRLLVL.

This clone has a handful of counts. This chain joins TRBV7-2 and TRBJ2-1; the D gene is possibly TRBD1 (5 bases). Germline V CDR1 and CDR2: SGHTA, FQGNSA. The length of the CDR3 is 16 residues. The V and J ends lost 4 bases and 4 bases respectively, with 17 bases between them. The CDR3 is CASSSDRQKVYNEQFF. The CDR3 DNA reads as TGTGCCAGCAGCTCCGATCGACAGAAGGTGTACAATGAGCAGTTCTTC.

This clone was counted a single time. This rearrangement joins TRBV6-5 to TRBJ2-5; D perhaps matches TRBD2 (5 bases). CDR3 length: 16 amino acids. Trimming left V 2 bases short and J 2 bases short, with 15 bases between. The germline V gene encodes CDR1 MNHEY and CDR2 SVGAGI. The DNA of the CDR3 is TGTGCCAGCAGTTACGCGGAGGCAAGCGCTCAAGAGACCCAGTACTTC. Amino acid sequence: CASSYAEASAQETQYF.

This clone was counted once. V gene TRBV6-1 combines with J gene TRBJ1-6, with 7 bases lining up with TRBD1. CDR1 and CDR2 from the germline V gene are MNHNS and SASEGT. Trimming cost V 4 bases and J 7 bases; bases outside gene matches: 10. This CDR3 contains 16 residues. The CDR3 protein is CASSVRQGFGNSPLHF. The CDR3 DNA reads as TGTGCCAGCAGTGTAAGACAGGGTTTCGGGAATTCACCCCTCCACTTT.

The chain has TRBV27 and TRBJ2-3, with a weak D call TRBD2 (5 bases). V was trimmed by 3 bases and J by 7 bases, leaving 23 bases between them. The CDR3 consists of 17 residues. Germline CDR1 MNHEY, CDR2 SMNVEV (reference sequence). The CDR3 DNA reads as TGTGCCAGCAGTTTTGTCAAGGGAGCACGCGTTTTCAATACGCAGTATTTT. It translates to CASSFVKGARVFNTQYF.

As DNA, the CDR3 is TGTGCCAGCAGTTTCGAAGGATATCAGCCCCAGCATTTT. Protein sequence: CASSFEGYQPQHF. The chain recombines TRBV27 with TRBJ1-5; D is unresolved. Trimming cost V 3 bases and J 5 bases, with 8 bases left between them. This CDR3 has 13 amino acids. Germline V CDR1 and CDR2: MNHEY, SMNVEV (reference sequence).

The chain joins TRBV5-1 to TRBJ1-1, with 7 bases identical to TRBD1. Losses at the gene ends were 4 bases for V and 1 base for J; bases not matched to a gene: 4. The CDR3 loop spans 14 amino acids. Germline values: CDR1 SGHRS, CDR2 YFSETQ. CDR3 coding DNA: TGCGCCAGCAGCGTACGACAGGGGAACACTGAAGCTTTCTTT. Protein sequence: CASSVRQGNTEAFF. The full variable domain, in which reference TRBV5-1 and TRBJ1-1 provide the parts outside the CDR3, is KAGVTQTPRYLIKTRGQQVTLSCSPISGHRSVSWYQQTPGQGLQFLFEYFSETQRNKGNFPGRFSGRQFSNSRSEMNVSTLELGDSALYLCASSVRQGNTEAFFGQGTRLTVV.

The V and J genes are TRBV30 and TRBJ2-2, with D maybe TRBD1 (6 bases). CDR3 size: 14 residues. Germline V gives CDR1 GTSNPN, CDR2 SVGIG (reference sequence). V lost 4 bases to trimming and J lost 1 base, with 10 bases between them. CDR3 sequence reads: CAWMGRGNTGELFF. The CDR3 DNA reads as TGTGCCTGGATGGGCAGGGGGAACACCGGGGAGCTGTTTTTT.

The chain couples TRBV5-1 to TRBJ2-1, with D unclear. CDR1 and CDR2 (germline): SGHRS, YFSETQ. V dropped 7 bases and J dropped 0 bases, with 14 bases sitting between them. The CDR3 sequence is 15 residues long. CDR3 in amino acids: CASFKGVGSYNEQFF. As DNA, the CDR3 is TGCGCCAGCTTTAAGGGCGTCGGCTCCTACAATGAGCAGTTCTTC.

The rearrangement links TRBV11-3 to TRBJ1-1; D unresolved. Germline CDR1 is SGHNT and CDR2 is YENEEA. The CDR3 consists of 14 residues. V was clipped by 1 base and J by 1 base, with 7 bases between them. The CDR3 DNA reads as TGTGCCAGCAGCTTAGGGGCAGGGAACACTGAAGCTTTCTTT. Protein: CASSLGAGNTEAFF.

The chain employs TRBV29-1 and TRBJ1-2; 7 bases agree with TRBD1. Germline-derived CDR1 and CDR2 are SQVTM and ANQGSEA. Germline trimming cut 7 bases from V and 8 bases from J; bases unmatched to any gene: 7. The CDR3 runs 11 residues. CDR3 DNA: TGCAGCGGACAGGGTGTAGGGGGCTACACCTTC. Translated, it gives CSGQGVGGYTF.

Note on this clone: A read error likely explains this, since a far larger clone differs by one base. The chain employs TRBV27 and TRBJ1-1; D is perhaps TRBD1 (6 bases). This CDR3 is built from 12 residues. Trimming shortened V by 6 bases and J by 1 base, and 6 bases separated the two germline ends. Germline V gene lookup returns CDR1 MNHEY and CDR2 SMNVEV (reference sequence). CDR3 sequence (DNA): TGTGCCAGCAGGGGGGCGAACACTGAAGCTTTCTTT. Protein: CASRGANTEAFF.

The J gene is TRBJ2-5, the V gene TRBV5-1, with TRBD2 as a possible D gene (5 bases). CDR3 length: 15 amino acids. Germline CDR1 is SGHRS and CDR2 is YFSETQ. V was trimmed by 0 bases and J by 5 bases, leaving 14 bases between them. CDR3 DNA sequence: TGCGCCAGCAGCTTGGCACGGGGATTAGCGGAGACCCAGTACTTC. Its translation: CASSLARGLAETQYF.

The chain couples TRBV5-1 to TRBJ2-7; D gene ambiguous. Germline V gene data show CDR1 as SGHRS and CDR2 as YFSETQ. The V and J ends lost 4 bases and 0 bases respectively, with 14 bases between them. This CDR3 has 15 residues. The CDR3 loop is CASSTDGFSSYEQYF. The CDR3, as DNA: TGCGCCAGCAGCACCGACGGTTTTAGCTCCTACGAGCAGTACTTC.

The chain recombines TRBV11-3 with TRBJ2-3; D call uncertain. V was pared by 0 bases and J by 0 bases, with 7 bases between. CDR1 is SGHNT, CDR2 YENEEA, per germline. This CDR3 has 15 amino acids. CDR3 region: CASSLESGSTDTQYF. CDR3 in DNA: TGTGCCAGCAGCTTAGAAAGTGGTAGCACAGATACGCAGTATTTT.